This paragraph covers one T cell receptor (beta chain) sequence. Its antigen is as yet unknown. Only in-frame clones appear in the TCRdb table, and some are missing; sequencing was by immunoSEQ multiplex PCR. The repertoire consists of about 2 million clones, with over 85% occurring once and the leading ten covering roughly 1%. This entry is derived from a study of shared clonotypes between healthy human individuals. Findings and limits, study-wide: A generally larger estimated richness was seen in naive subsets than in memory subsets.

CD8 cells classed as naive were CD45RO-negative and positively selected for CCR7, excluding terminally differentiated effector memory CD45RA+ cells. The specimen was naive CD8+ T cells sorted from blood. This receptor was taken from a man aged 18 to 30 in good health.

The DNA of the CDR3 is TGTGCCAGCAGCTGGGGGCCCGGGGACATCACCTACGAGCAGTACTTC. It codes for CASSWGPGDITYEQYF. The chain links TRBV5-6 to TRBJ2-7; maybe TRBD1 (6 bases). Trimming left V 3 bases short and J 2 bases short, with 18 bases between. Germline V gene lookup returns CDR1 SGHDT and CDR2 YYEEEE. The CDR3 runs to 16 residues. Based on the CDR3 plus reference TRBV5-6 and TRBJ2-7, the full variable domain is DAGVTQSPTHLIKTRGQQVTLRCSPKSGHDTVSWYQQALGQGPQFIFQYYEEEERQRGNFPDRFSGHQFPNYSSELNVNALLLGDSALYLCASSWGPGDITYEQYFGPGTRLTVT.